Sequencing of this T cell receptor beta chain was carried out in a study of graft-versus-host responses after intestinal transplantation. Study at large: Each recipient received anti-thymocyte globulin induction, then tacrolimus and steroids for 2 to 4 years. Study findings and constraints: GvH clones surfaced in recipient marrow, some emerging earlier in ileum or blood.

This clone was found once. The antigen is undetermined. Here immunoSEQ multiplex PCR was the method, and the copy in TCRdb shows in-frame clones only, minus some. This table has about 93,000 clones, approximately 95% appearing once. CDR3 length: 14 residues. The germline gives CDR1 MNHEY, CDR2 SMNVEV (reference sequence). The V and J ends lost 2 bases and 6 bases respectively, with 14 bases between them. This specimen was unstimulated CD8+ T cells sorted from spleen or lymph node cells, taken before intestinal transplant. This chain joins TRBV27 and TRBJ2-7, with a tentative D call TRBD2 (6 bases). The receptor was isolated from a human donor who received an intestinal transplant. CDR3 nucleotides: TGTGCCAGCAGTTTAACTGGGGTCGGGGGCGAGCAGTACTTC. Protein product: CASSLTGVGGEQYF.